These 32 T cell receptor beta chains were all obtained from the same sample, sequenced in a study of T cell changes during pregnancy in multiple sclerosis. Here immunoSEQ multiplex PCR was the method, and the copy in TCRdb shows in-frame clones only, minus some. The top ten clones hold less than 2% of a sample with tens of thousands of clones, 80% to 95% of them seen once. The sample in question was peripheral blood, obtained in the third trimester of pregnancy. All receptors come from a female donor in good health, enrolled as a control in a pregnancy study.

The gene calls are TRBV29-1 and TRBJ1-1; no definite D call. V lost 4 bases and J lost 7, with 13 bases in between. CDR1 and CDR2 (germline): SQVTM, ANQGSEA. The CDR3 consists of 12 residues. This CDR3 is CSVAREFGEAFF. DNA for the CDR3: TGCAGCGTTGCTCGGGAATTCGGTGAAGCTTTCTTT. The variable domain in full, completed from reference TRBV29-1 and TRBJ1-1, reads SAVISQKPSRDICQRGTSLTIQCQVDSQVTMMFWYRQQPGQSLTLIATANQGSEATYESGFVIDKFPISRPNLTFSTLTVSNMSPEDSSIYLCSVAREFGEAFFGQGTRLTVV.

The CDR3: CASSEQGTNTEAFF. The DNA of the CDR3 is TGTGCCAGCAGTGAACAGGGGACGAACACTGAAGCTTTCTTT. V gene TRBV2 combines with J gene TRBJ1-1, with a tentative D call TRBD1 (6 bases). Deletions cut 2 bases from V and 1 base from J, with 8 bases between. This CDR3 has 14 amino acids. The germline CDR1 and CDR2 sequences are SNHLY and FYNNEI.

The chain carries TRBV15 and TRBJ2-3; 10 nucleotides agree with TRBD2. Germline V gene sequence: CDR1 LNHNV, CDR2 YYDKDF (reference sequence). Trimming took 3 bases from V and 4 from J; bases not matched to a gene: 7. The CDR3 covers 16 residues. CDR3 residues: CATSRGTSVLSDTQYF. CDR3 sequence (DNA): TGTGCCACCAGCAGGGGGACTAGCGTTCTTTCAGATACGCAGTATTTT.

The V call is TRBV6-1, the J call TRBJ2-2; D may be TRBD2 (6 bases). CDR1 is MNHNS and CDR2 is SASEGT in the germline V gene. The CDR3 consists of 13 residues. V shed 11 bases and J shed 4 bases, with 14 bases lying between them. The CDR3 coding sequence is TGTGCCGCGGGGAGTTTCGGCACCGGGGAGCTGTTTTTT. Protein product: CAAGSFGTGELFF.

The chain is built from TRBV7-9 and TRBJ2-1; no definite D call. V gave up 6 bases and J gave up 0 bases, with 6 bases separating them. The CDR3 sequence is 13 residues long. In germline, CDR1 is SEHNR, CDR2 FQNEAQ (reference sequence). CDR3 sequence (DNA): TGTGCCAGCAGGAAGAGCTCCTACAATGAGCAGTTCTTC. Translating it yields CASRKSSYNEQFF.

The J gene is TRBJ1-1, the V gene TRBV25-1; the match to TRBD1 covers 12 bases. The J segment lost 12 bases and the V segment lost 8 bases, leaving 7 bases of the junction unmatched. CDR3 length: 12 amino acids. Germline V lookup: CDR1 MGHDK, CDR2 SYGVNS. The CDR3 protein is CASSRGTGGSFF. The CDR3 region has the DNA TGTGCCAGCTCCCGGGGGACAGGGGGCTCTTTCTTT. Combining the CDR3 with reference TRBV25-1 and TRBJ1-1 gives the whole variable domain EADIYQTPRYLVIGTGKKITLECSQTMGHDKMYWYQQDPGMELHLIHYSYGVNSTEKGDLSSESTVSRIRTEHFPLTLESARPSHTSQYLCASSRGTGGSFFGQGTRLTVV.

In this sample, this clone turned up once. The chain carries TRBV2 and TRBJ2-7, with 8 bases that match TRBD1. CDR3 length: 15 residues. Germline-derived CDR1 and CDR2 are SNHLY and FYNNEI. Losses at the gene ends were 8 bases for V and 0 bases for J; bases not matched to a gene: 9. This CDR3 is CASAAGGVSSYEQYF. The CDR3 DNA sequence: TGTGCCAGCGCCGCAGGGGGCGTTAGCTCCTACGAGCAGTACTTC.

The chain employs TRBV10-3 and TRBJ1-2; D not resolved. The CDR3 totals 18 residues. V lost 6 bases to trimming and J lost 2 bases, with 25 bases between them. Germline CDR1 and CDR2: ENHRY and SYGVKD. The CDR3 reads CAIRTFDGLYGGNYGYTF. DNA for the CDR3: TGTGCCATCAGAACTTTCGATGGGCTTTATGGAGGGAACTATGGCTACACCTTC.

V usage is TRBV4-1 and J usage is TRBJ2-7; TRBD2 matches 11 bases. Trimming removed 3 bases from V and 6 bases from J; junction bases left unmatched: 4. From germline, CDR1 is MGHRA and CDR2 YSYEKL. CDR3 length: 14 residues. The CDR3 sequence is CASSQVAGGGEQYF. The CDR3, as DNA: TGCGCCAGCAGCCAGGTAGCGGGGGGGGGCGAGCAGTACTTC.

The gene calls are TRBV9 and TRBJ2-5; 9 nucleotides agree with TRBD2. The CDR3 runs to 15 residues. J gave up 3 bases and V 0 bases, and 3 bases lay outside the gene matches. Looked up from germline, CDR1 is SGDLS and CDR2 is YYNGEE. The CDR3 DNA sequence: TGTGCCAGCAGCGTAGTTAGCGGGGGAGAAGAGACCCAGTACTTC. This sequence encodes CASSVVSGGEETQYF.

The chain couples TRBV30 to TRBJ2-1; maybe TRBD2 (6 bases). This CDR3 region has 14 residues. V lost 1 base and J 5 bases, leaving 12 bases between the germline ends. Germline V CDR1 and CDR2: GTSNPN, SVGIG (reference sequence). CDR3 protein: CAWSAWEVHNEQFF. Here the CDR3 DNA reads TGTGCCTGGAGTGCTTGGGAGGTCCACAATGAGCAGTTCTTC.

This clone was recorded once. The V call is TRBV18, the J call TRBJ2-5; 8 bases fit TRBD2. The germline CDR1 and CDR2 sequences are KGHSH and LQKENI. V lost 2 bases and J lost 6; bases outside the gene matches: 17. The CDR3 length is 18 residues. The CDR3 sequence: CASSPSEVHSGGVKTQYF. In DNA, the CDR3 is TGTGCCAGCTCACCATCGGAGGTCCACTCCGGGGGGGTAAAGACCCAGTACTTC.

The chain couples TRBV10-1 to TRBJ2-2; D is uncertain. The CDR3 totals 14 residues. The ends were cut back, 6 bases at V and 5 bases at J, with 13 bases in the middle. The V gene's germline CDR1 is WNHNN and CDR2 SYGVQD (reference sequence). CDR3 sequence: CASSGSAKTGELFF. In DNA, the CDR3 is TGCGCCAGCAGCGGGTCTGCTAAGACCGGGGAGCTGTTTTTT.

The CDR3 region is CASSEEGGTYNEQFF. CDR3 in DNA: TGTGCCAGCAGTGAGGAGGGCGGGACCTACAATGAGCAGTTCTTC. J is TRBJ2-1 and V is TRBV6-4, with D perhaps matching TRBD2 (6 bases). V was trimmed by 3 bases and J by 2 bases, leaving 11 bases between them. The germline CDR1 and CDR2 sequences are MRHNA and SNTAGT. The length of the CDR3 is 15 residues.

The chain employs TRBV27 and TRBJ1-1, with 9 bases identical to TRBD1. V shed 3 bases, J shed 4 bases, and the junction held 15 bases outside the gene matches. The CDR3 sequence is 18 residues long. Germline V lookup: CDR1 MNHEY, CDR2 SMNVEV (reference sequence). CDR3 nucleotide sequence: TGTGCCAGCAGTTTGGGCCCGGGACAGGGAGTATCGAGCACTGAAGCTTTCTTT. Protein product: CASSLGPGQGVSSTEAFF.

The J gene is TRBJ1-5, the V gene TRBV7-3; 7 nucleotides match TRBD1. The germline gives CDR1 SGHTA, CDR2 FQGTGA. The junction had 5 bases not matched to a gene; V was cut back by 5 bases and J by 7 bases. This CDR3 has 13 amino acids. The CDR3 DNA reads TGTGCCAGCAGCAAAGGGGGCGAACAGCCCCAGCATTTT. Its translation is CASSKGGEQPQHF.

The rearrangement joins TRBV27 to TRBJ1-2; possible D gene TRBD1, 5 bases. The CDR3 has 14 residues. CDR1 MNHEY and CDR2 SMNVEV come from the germline V gene (reference sequence). V lost 6 bases and J lost 8, with 19 bases in between. The CDR3, as DNA: TGTGCCAGCAGGCTCCAGGGTGGTAACGGCGGCTACACCTTC. It encodes CASRLQGGNGGYTF.

The gene calls are TRBV7-2 and TRBJ1-1, with D uncertain. The CDR3 sequence is 14 residues long. Deletions cut 1 base from V and 2 bases from J, with 8 bases between. The germline V gene has CDR1 SGHTA and CDR2 FQGNSA. CDR3 nucleotides: TGTGCCAGCAGCTTAGTAGGAGTTAACACTGAAGCTTTCTTT. As protein: CASSLVGVNTEAFF.

The count of this clone is one. The chain couples TRBV27 to TRBJ2-7; 12 bases match TRBD1. The germline V gene encodes CDR1 MNHEY and CDR2 SMNVEV (reference sequence). V trimming: 5 bases; J trimming: 2 bases; junction bases outside the gene matches: 10. This CDR3 region has 17 residues. CDR3 amino acids: CASSTIWDRGRPYEQYF. The CDR3 DNA sequence: TGTGCCAGCAGTACGATCTGGGACAGGGGGCGCCCCTACGAGCAGTACTTC.

V is TRBV5-6 and J is TRBJ1-2; 8 nucleotides align to TRBD1. The V gene's germline CDR1 is SGHDT and CDR2 YYEEEE. Losses at the gene ends were 0 bases for V and 8 bases for J; bases not matched to a gene: 6. CDR3 length: 14 residues. The CDR3 spells CASSLAGGAGGYTF. CDR3 bases: TGTGCCAGCAGCTTGGCAGGGGGCGCGGGCGGCTACACCTTC.

Only a few counts were recorded for this clone. This rearrangement joins TRBV30 to TRBJ1-1; D uncertain. This CDR3 has 13 residues. The germline gives CDR1 GTSNPN, CDR2 SVGIG (reference sequence). V lost 2 bases to trimming and J lost 1 base, with 8 bases between them. Here the CDR3 reads CAWSYSRNTEAFF. The CDR3 DNA reads as TGTGCCTGGAGTTACAGTAGGAACACTGAAGCTTTCTTT.

The chain couples TRBV7-2 to TRBJ1-4; D perhaps matches TRBD1 (6 bases). Germline CDR1 SGHTA, CDR2 FQGNSA. Trimming removed 5 bases from V and 0 bases from J, with 13 bases in between. This CDR3 has 16 residues. The CDR3 region has the DNA TGTGCCAGCAGCCTCCGGGACATCGCAACTAATGAAAAACTGTTTTTT. Protein sequence: CASSLRDIATNEKLFF. The full variable domain, its missing parts supplied by reference TRBV7-2 and TRBJ1-4, is GAGVSQSPSNKVTEKGKDVELRCDPISGHTALYWYRQSLGQGLEFLIYFQGNSAPDKSGLPSDRFSAERTGGSVSTLTIQRTQQEDSAVYLCASSLRDIATNEKLFFGSGTQLSVL.

The rearrangement uses TRBV6-1 and TRBJ2-2; unclear D gene. V lost 4 bases, J lost 1 base, and 16 bases lay in between. This CDR3 has 17 residues. Per germline, CDR1 MNHNS and CDR2 SASEGT. The CDR3 loop is CASSGPSDNQNTGELFF. CDR3 DNA: TGTGCCAGCAGTGGACCCTCCGACAACCAGAACACCGGGGAGCTGTTTTTT.

The rearrangement joins TRBV7-2 to TRBJ2-7; no firm D call. There are 13 residues in the CDR3. The V end was cut by 6 bases, the J end by 4 bases, with 13 bases between. The germline V gene encodes CDR1 SGHTA and CDR2 FQGNSA. The DNA of the CDR3 is TGTGCCAGCAGGTACAGCAATTCGTACGAGCAGTACTTC. Protein: CASRYSNSYEQYF.

This CDR3 reads CASGLGVANEKLFF. CDR3 bases: TGTGCCAGCGGACTTGGGGTTGCTAATGAAAAACTGTTTTTT. The genes are TRBV7-2 and TRBJ1-4, with D hard to call. This CDR3 spans 14 amino acids. Trimming shortened V by 8 bases and J by 3 bases, and 13 bases separated the two germline ends. The germline gives CDR1 SGHTA, CDR2 FQGNSA.

Here the CDR3 DNA reads TGTGCCAGCAGGGAAACTCGGACAGGCTCTGGAAACACCATATATTTT. It specifies CASRETRTGSGNTIYF. The rearrangement joins TRBV27 to TRBJ1-3, with 7 bases that match TRBD1. Germline CDR1 is MNHEY and CDR2 is SMNVEV (reference sequence). The CDR3 has 16 residues. The trim removed 6 bases at V and 0 bases at J, leaving 8 bases unmatched.

The chain employs TRBV9 and TRBJ1-1; 8 bases are a match to TRBD1. The germline V gene has CDR1 SGDLS and CDR2 YYNGEE. V shed 2 bases, J shed 1 base, and the junction held 1 base outside the gene matches. The CDR3 totals 14 residues. The DNA of the CDR3 is TGTGCCAGCAGCGTCGACAGGGGGAACACTGAAGCTTTCTTT. This translates into CASSVDRGNTEAFF.

This clone appeared once. The chain has TRBV19 and TRBJ1-6, with 7 bases matching TRBD1. There are 15 residues in the CDR3. In germline, CDR1 is LNHDA, CDR2 SQIVND (reference sequence). Trimming cost V 0 bases and J 5 bases; bases outside gene matches: 1. CDR3 DNA: TGTGCCAGTAGTATAGAGGGGACAGATAATTCACCCCTCCACTTT. As protein: CASSIEGTDNSPLHF.

The V gene is TRBV5-1, the J gene TRBJ1-2; D possibly corresponds to TRBD1 (6 bases). There are 15 residues in the CDR3. The germline V gene encodes CDR1 SGHRS and CDR2 YFSETQ. V was cut by 2 bases and J by 7 bases, with 18 bases left in between. This chain's CDR3 is CASSLGARGGTGYTF. CDR3 coding DNA: TGCGCCAGCAGCTTAGGGGCCAGGGGAGGGACTGGCTACACCTTC.

The chain combines TRBV9 with TRBJ2-3, with TRBD2 matching 12 bases. Germline CDR1 and CDR2: SGDLS and YYNGEE. V lost 3 bases, J lost 0 bases, and 11 bases stayed unmatched. The CDR3 sequence is 19 residues long. CDR3 amino acids: CASSESTSGRTFSTDTQYF. The CDR3 region has the DNA TGTGCCAGCAGCGAAAGCACTAGCGGGAGGACGTTCAGCACAGATACGCAGTATTTT.

This clone was observed a single time. This chain joins TRBV7-6 and TRBJ2-4; 14 bases agree with TRBD2. CDR1 is SGHVS, CDR2 FNYEAQ, per germline. V was pared by 4 bases and J by 5 bases, with 13 bases of the junction left unmatched. This CDR3 comprises 19 residues. The CDR3 bases are TGTGCCAGCAGCTCCCAAATGGCGACTAGCGGGAGGGCTGAAAACATTCAGTACTTC. It codes for CASSSQMATSGRAENIQYF. Together with reference TRBV7-6 and TRBJ2-4, the CDR3 gives the full variable domain: GAGVSQSPRYKVTKRGQDVALRCDPISGHVSLYWYRQALGQGPEFLTYFNYEAQQDKSGLPNDRFSAERPEGSISTLTIQRTEQRDSAMYRCASSSQMATSGRAENIQYFGAGTRLSVL.

The chain combines TRBV6-5 with TRBJ1-1; 7 bases match TRBD1. The CDR3 length is 15 residues. The V gene's germline CDR1 is MNHEY and CDR2 SVGAGI. The V and J ends lost 6 bases and 2 bases, in that order; junction bases with no gene match: 9. The CDR3 DNA follows: TGTGCCAGCAGACTCCTAGGACAGGTCAACACTGAAGCTTTCTTT. Protein product: CASRLLGQVNTEAFF.